A selection of T cell receptor beta chains follows, all from one sample in a study of blood T cell repertoires in COVID-19. Profiled with immunoSEQ multiplex PCR; TCRdb holds only in-frame clones, not every one. Of about 68,000 clones listed, roughly 89% are singletons. The sequencing input was peripheral blood. The receptors were gathered from a man in his thirties or forties with acute or convalescent COVID-19. The CDR3 runs from the conserved cysteine through the conserved F or W. The D gene is left open where the match is weak. The listing skips clone size in some rows; elsewhere it reads once, few, many or a size class.

V gene	D gene	clone size	CDR3 length	J gene	CDR3 protein	CDR3 DNA
TRBV30	TRBD2	-	15	TRBJ2-7	CAWSRIGAGGNEQYF	TGTGCCTGGAGTCGGATAGGGGCGGGAGGAAACGAGCAGTACTTC
TRBV25-1	TRBD1	-	14	TRBJ2-1	CASSEGDRVDEQFF	TGTGCCAGCAGTGAGGGGGACAGGGTCGATGAGCAGTTCTTC
TRBV10-3	-	few	14	TRBJ1-1	CAISGQVGNTEAFF	TGTGCCATCAGTGGACAGGTCGGGAACACTGAAGCTTTCTTT
TRBV29-1	TRBD2	-	16	TRBJ2-1	CSAETSDQINYNEQFF	TGCAGCGCAGAGACTAGCGATCAGATAAATTACAATGAGCAGTTCTTC
TRBV4-2	TRBD1	-	15	TRBJ2-2	CASSNRGLNTGELFF	TGTGCCAGCAGTAACAGGGGGCTGAACACCGGGGAGCTGTTTTTT
TRBV11-2	TRBD1	-	17	TRBJ2-7	CASSLGTGGARSYEQYF	TGTGCCAGCAGCTTAGGGACAGGGGGCGCGAGATCCTACGAGCAGTACTTC
TRBV7-6	-	-	13	TRBJ1-5	CASSSRTDQPQHF	TGTGCCAGCAGCTCCCGGACAGATCAGCCCCAGCATTTT
TRBV3-1/TRBV3-2	-	once	16	TRBJ1-1	CASSPLKGRVNTEAFF	TGTGCCAGCAGCCCATTAAAGGGCAGGGTGAACACTGAAGCTTTCTTT
TRBV30	-	-	14	TRBJ1-2	CAWKGALPGGGYTF	TGTGCCTGGAAGGGAGCCCTACCCGGGGGTGGCTACACCTTC
TRBV15	TRBD1	-	14	TRBJ1-1	CATSRAGDRVEAFF	TGTGCCACCAGCAGAGCTGGAGACAGGGTTGAAGCTTTCTTT
TRBV30	TRBD1	-	15	TRBJ1-5	CAWSAGTGGNQPQHF	TGTGCCTGGAGCGCCGGGACAGGGGGCAATCAGCCCCAGCATTTT
TRBV7-9	TRBD2	-	17	TRBJ2-1	CASSLAGAGGYYNEQFF	TGTGCCAGCAGCTTAGCGGGGGCGGGAGGGTACTACAATGAGCAGTTCTTC
TRBV7-2	TRBD2	-	15	TRBJ2-7	CASSKAGSTSYEQYF	TGTGCCAGCAGCAAAGCGGGGTCGACTTCCTACGAGCAGTACTTC
TRBV7-2	TRBD1	-	13	TRBJ2-4	CASSTGQGNIQYF	TGTGCCAGCAGCACCGGACAGGGAAACATTCAGTACTTC
TRBV7-2	-	-	14	TRBJ2-2	CASSFTGGAGELFF	TGTGCCAGCAGCTTCACAGGGGGGGCAGGGGAGCTGTTTTTT
TRBV25-1	-	-	14	TRBJ1-1	CASSGESRGDEAFF	TGTGCCAGCAGTGGGGAGTCCCGTGGGGATGAAGCTTTCTTT
TRBV6-2/TRBV6-3	TRBD1	-	18	TRBJ2-3	CASSYSMRDRAPTDTQYF	TGTGCCAGCAGTTACTCCATGCGGGACAGGGCTCCCACAGATACGCAGTATTTT
TRBV21-1	-	-	14	TRBJ2-7	CASSKEEGRGEQYF	TGTGCCAGCAGCAAAGAGGAAGGACGGGGGGAGCAGTACTTC
TRBV19	TRBD1	-	15	TRBJ2-2	CASTPGQGRTGELFF	TGTGCCAGTACTCCGGGACAGGGGCGTACCGGGGAGCTGTTTTTT
TRBV6-5	TRBD1	-	15	TRBJ2-7	CASSYGGQGFSEQYF	TGTGCCAGCAGTTACGGGGGACAGGGGTTCTCCGAGCAGTACTTC
TRBV28	-	-	15	TRBJ2-1	CASTEGGRSRNEQFF	TGTGCCAGCACCGAGGGGGGGCGCAGTAGGAATGAGCAGTTCTTC
TRBV5-5	-	-	13	TRBJ1-1	CASVGGKVVEAFF	TGTGCCAGTGTAGGCGGAAAAGTCGTAGAAGCTTTCTTT
TRBV7-2	-	-	14	TRBJ1-1	CASSIQVLDTEAFF	TGTGCCAGCAGCATACAGGTTTTGGACACTGAAGCTTTCTTT
TRBV7-3	-	-	14	TRBJ1-1	CASSLRGGSTEAFF	TGTGCCAGCAGCCTACGAGGAGGAAGCACTGAAGCTTTCTTT
TRBV5-1	-	-	12	TRBJ2-1	CASSLNANEQFF	TGCGCCAGCAGCTTGAATGCGAATGAGCAGTTCTTC
TRBV7-3	TRBD2	-	15	TRBJ2-7	CASSLIGGRGYEQYF	TGTGCCAGCAGCTTAATCGGCGGGAGGGGCTACGAGCAGTACTTC
TRBV28	TRBD1	-	14	TRBJ1-6	CASSSGQGNSPLHF	TGTGCCAGCAGTTCAGGACAGGGAAATTCACCCCTCCACTTT
TRBV19	-	-	16	TRBJ2-3	CASSITLMGGLDTQYF	TGTGCCAGTAGTATCACGCTCATGGGTGGGCTGGATACGCAGTATTTT
TRBV29-1	TRBD1	few	12	TRBJ2-2	CSGNRGGGELFF	TGCAGCGGAAACAGGGGTGGCGGGGAGCTGTTTTTT
TRBV5-1	-	-	14	TRBJ1-4	CASSLAGKHEKLFF	TGCGCCAGCAGCTTGGCGGGGAAACATGAAAAACTGTTTTTT
TRBV7-3	-	-	17	TRBJ1-1	CASSLYGGPFMNTEAFF	TGTGCCAGCAGCTTATACGGGGGGCCCTTCATGAACACTGAAGCTTTCTTT
TRBV4-3	TRBD2	-	16	TRBJ2-7	CASSQFFASGTYEQYF	TGCGCCAGCAGCCAGTTTTTTGCTAGCGGAACCTACGAGCAGTACTTC
TRBV11-2	-	-	11	TRBJ2-1	CASSFLSRQFF	TGTGCCAGCAGCTTTTTATCCAGGCAGTTCTTC
TRBV15	TRBD1	few	15	TRBJ1-3	CATSSGQGSGNTIYF	TGTGCCACCAGCAGTGGACAGGGCTCTGGAAACACCATATATTTT
TRBV7-2	-	-	14	TRBJ1-3	CASSPNGAGNTIYF	TGTGCCAGCAGCCCCAATGGAGCTGGAAACACCATATATTTT
TRBV7-9	-	once	14	TRBJ2-1	CASTTGSSYNEQFF	TGTGCCAGCACCACGGGAAGCTCCTACAATGAGCAGTTCTTC
TRBV6-6	-	once	16	TRBJ1-1	CASRLREQDSNTEAFF	TGTGCCAGCAGACTAAGGGAACAGGATTCGAACACTGAAGCTTTCTTT